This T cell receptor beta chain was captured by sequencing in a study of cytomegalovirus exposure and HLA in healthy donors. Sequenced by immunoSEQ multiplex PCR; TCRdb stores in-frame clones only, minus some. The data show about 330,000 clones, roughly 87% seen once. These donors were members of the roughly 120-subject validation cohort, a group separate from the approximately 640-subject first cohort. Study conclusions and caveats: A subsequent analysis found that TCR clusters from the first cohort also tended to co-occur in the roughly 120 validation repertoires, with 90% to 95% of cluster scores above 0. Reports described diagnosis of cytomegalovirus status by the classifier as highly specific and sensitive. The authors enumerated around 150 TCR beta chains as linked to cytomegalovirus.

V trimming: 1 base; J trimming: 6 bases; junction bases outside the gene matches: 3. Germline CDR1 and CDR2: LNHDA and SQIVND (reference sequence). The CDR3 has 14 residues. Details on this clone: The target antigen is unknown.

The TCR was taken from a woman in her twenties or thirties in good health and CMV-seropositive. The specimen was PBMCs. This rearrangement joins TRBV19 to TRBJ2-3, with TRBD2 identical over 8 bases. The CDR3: CASSIAGTRDTQYF. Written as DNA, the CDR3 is TGTGCCAGTAGTATAGCGGGGACTAGGGATACGCAGTATTTT.